These T cell receptor beta chains were read from a single sample in a study of blood T cell repertoires in COVID-19. Profiling relied on immunoSEQ multiplex PCR, and the TCRdb table lists in-frame clones only, not all of them. This table has about 270,000 clones, about nine tenths appearing once. What was sequenced was peripheral blood. Receptors were obtained from a person under 35 with COVID-19, enrolled during active disease. Each CDR3 is given with its conserved first and last residue. Fields, in order: CDR3 protein, V gene, J gene.

CATSQGQGRSNQPQHF	TRBV24-1	TRBJ1-5
CAIRAGLRGDEQFF	TRBV10-3	TRBJ2-1
CASSTGQGAEQYF	TRBV5-1	TRBJ2-7
CASSPGPGERETQYF	TRBV11-3	TRBJ2-5
CATKSGTEAFF	TRBV24-1	TRBJ1-1
CASRQQGANGYTF	TRBV27	TRBJ1-2
CASSQDPNNEQFF	TRBV4-1	TRBJ2-1
CASRRTGTRADTQYF	TRBV11-2	TRBJ2-3
CASSYLAGGPSRPDTQYF	TRBV5-1	TRBJ2-3
CASSQGGGPIFEPYGYTF	TRBV14	TRBJ1-2
CASKPSGQPYSPLYGYTF	TRBV2	TRBJ1-2
CASSKPGLADNEQFF	TRBV7-9	TRBJ2-1
CATGGGVLIPSTDTQYF	TRBV7-3	TRBJ2-3
CASSVGPEADTIYF	TRBV9	TRBJ1-3
CASSQEVLAAYRELFF	TRBV4-2	TRBJ2-2
CASSLSGEGYTF	TRBV12-3/TRBV12-4	TRBJ1-2
CASSDPRTGRETQYF	TRBV2	TRBJ2-5
CASSGWRGGYTF	TRBV2	TRBJ1-2
CASSQEFVPADTQYF	TRBV4-1	TRBJ2-3
CASSYRLAGDYNEQFF	TRBV6-5	TRBJ2-1
CASSQVGSGFGNEQFF	TRBV14	TRBJ2-1
CASRDGVSSYNEQFF	TRBV6-5	TRBJ2-1
CASSFGQGPHKNIQYF	TRBV3-1/TRBV3-2	TRBJ2-4
CASSREINTEAFF	TRBV5-1	TRBJ1-1
CASSLRGTGGVYEQYF	TRBV5-6	NA